Here is one T cell receptor beta chain with its context. What it binds is unknown. For every donor, a draw yielded roughly 10 milliliters of peripheral blood. PCR was performed a second time for about 7 to 11 cycles using a sample-barcoded 5' primer and a J-beta primer mix. From the 5' RACE reads, TCRdb called clonotypes with MiXCR, one entry per CDR3 protein. There are roughly 1.5 million distinct CDR3 sequences in the sample; 42% occur only once, and just over 4% lies in the top ten. The data were obtained in a study of blood T cells in healthy people across ages. Overall study context: About one barcoded beta molecule per two T cells came from capture by template switching. Findings and limits, study-wide: Age brought a roughly linear fall in TCR beta diversity measured per million T cells.

The J segment lost 5 bases and the V segment lost 2 bases, leaving 3 bases of the junction unmatched. The CDR3 has 14 residues. Germline CDR1 reads MNHNY; CDR2 reads SVGAGI (reference sequence). The chain joins TRBV6-6 to TRBJ2-1, with 7 nucleotides matching TRBD2. Sequencing input: blood. This receptor was identified in a woman between 18 and 29 years old in good health. The DNA of the CDR3 is TGTGCCAGCAGTTACAGCGGGAATCACAATGAGCAGTTCTTC. It encodes CASSYSGNHNEQFF.